This T cell receptor beta chain was obtained from a study of blood T cell repertoires in COVID-19. Overall study context: Samples taken during acute and convalescent COVID-19 were collected in the United States, Italy and Spain. PBMCs, B-cell-depleted T cells, or T cells provided the cDNA or gDNA that made up the material.

Per the original methods: Reference gene primer amplification in the assay estimated nucleated cell counts. Produced via immunoSEQ multiplex PCR; TCRdb's table is partial and in-frame only. V, J and clone size are taken as reported in that table, and D and trimming were inferred from the DNA itself. Of around 170,000 clones in the sample, around 88% are singletons; the top ten hold more than 3.5%. Looked up from germline, CDR1 is SNHLY and CDR2 is FYNNEI. The ends were cut back, 6 bases at V and 7 bases at J, with 4 bases in the middle. CDR3 length: 10 amino acids. The chain has TRBV2 and TRBJ2-1; D remains ambiguous. The receptor's source is a woman aged 30 to 39 with acute or convalescent COVID-19. Sequencing input: peripheral blood. The CDR3 region has the DNA TGTGCCAGCAGCCTTAATGAGCAGTTCTTC. It specifies CASSLNEQFF. Full variable domain (rest looked up from reference TRBV2 and TRBJ2-1): EPEVTQTPSHQVTQMGQEVILRCVPISNHLYFYWYRQILGQKVEFLVSFYNNEISEKSEIFDDQFSVERPDGSNFTLKIRSTKLEDSAMYFCASSLNEQFFGPGTRLTVL.